This TCR beta chain was found in a study of CD4+ T cells in melanoma. Here immunoSEQ multiplex PCR was the method, and the copy in TCRdb shows in-frame clones only, minus some. The repertoire holds some 13,000 clones, with about 83% as singletons. Germline CDR1 reads SGHAT; CDR2 reads FQNNGV. The ends were cut back, 5 bases at V and 5 bases at J, with 22 bases in the middle. This CDR3 region has 17 residues. This sequence originates from a human donor with melanoma. Material for sequencing was cells from a culture (not recorded whether cultured in vitro). The V call is TRBV11-2, the J call TRBJ2-1; no definite D call. The CDR3 spells CASSPYWASSGNNEQFF. The DNA of the CDR3 is TGTGCCAGCAGCCCATATTGGGCCTCAAGTGGGAACAATGAGCAGTTCTTC.